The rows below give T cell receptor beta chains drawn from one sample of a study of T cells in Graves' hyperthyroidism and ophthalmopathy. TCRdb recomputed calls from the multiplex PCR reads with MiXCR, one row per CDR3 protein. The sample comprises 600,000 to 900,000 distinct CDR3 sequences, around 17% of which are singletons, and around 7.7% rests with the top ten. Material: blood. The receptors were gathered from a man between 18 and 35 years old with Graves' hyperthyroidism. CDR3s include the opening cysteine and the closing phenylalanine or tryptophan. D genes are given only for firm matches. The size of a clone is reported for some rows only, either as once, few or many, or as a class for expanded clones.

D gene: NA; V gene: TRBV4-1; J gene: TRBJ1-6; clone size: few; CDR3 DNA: TGCGCCAGCAGCCAAGTGGAAGGGTCTGCTAATTCACCCCTCCACTTT; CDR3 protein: CASSQVEGSANSPLHF
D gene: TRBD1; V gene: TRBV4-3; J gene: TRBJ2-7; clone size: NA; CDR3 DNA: TGCGCCAGCAGCCAAGAGATGGGACAGGGAGACGAGCAGTACTTC; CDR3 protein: CASSQEMGQGDEQYF
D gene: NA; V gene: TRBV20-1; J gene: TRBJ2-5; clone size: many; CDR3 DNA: TGCAGTGCTGGCCCCCTAGGTAGGGCGGGGGAGACCCAGTACTTC; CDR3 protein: CSAGPLGRAGETQYF
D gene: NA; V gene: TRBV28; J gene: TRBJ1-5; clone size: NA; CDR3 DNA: TGTGCCAGCAGTTTGGGAAGGGCTAGCAATCAGCCCCAGCATTTT; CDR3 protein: CASSLGRASNQPQHF
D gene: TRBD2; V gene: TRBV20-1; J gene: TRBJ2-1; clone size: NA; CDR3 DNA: TGCAGTGCTAGAGATGCGGGAGGAGGATACAATGAGCAGTTCTTC; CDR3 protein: CSARDAGGGYNEQFF
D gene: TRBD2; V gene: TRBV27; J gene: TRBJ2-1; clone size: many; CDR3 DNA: TGTGCCAGCAGTCAACGGACTAGCGGGACTCACAATGAGCAGTTCTTC; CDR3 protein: CASSQRTSGTHNEQFF
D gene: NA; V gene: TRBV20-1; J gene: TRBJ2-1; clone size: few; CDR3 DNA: TGCAGTTTCACCGGGACTGGCCACAATGAGCAGTTCTTC; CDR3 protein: CSFTGTGHNEQFF
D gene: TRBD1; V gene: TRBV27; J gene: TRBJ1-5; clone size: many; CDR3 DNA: TGTGCCAGCAGTTTAAGACAGGGGAATCAGCCCCAGCATTTT; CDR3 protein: CASSLRQGNQPQHF
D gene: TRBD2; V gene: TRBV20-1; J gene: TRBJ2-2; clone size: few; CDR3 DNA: TGCAGTGCTAGTACTAGCGCGAGCACCGGGGAGCTGTTTTTT; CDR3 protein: CSASTSASTGELFF
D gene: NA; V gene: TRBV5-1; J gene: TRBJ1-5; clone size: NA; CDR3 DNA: TGCGCCAGCCGACCAGGACCCTATAGCAATCAGCCCCAGCATTTT; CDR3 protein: CASRPGPYSNQPQHF
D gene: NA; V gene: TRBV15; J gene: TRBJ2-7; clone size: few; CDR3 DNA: TGTGCCACCAGCAGAGATCAGAACTTCGCCCACGAGCAGTACTTC; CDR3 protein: CATSRDQNFAHEQYF
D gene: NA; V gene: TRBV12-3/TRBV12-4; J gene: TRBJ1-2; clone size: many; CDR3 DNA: TGTGCCAGCGTAAAAATTGAAGGGGGAAACTATGGCTACACCTTC; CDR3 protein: CASVKIEGGNYGYTF
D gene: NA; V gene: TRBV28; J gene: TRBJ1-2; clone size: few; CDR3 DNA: TGTGCCAGCAGTTTATGGGAAGCTAACTATGGCTACACCTTC; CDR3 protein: CASSLWEANYGYTF
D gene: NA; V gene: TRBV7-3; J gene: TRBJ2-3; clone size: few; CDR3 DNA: TGTGCCAGCAGCCCGGGGACATCTACTAGCACAGATACGCAGTATTTT; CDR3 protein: CASSPGTSTSTDTQYF
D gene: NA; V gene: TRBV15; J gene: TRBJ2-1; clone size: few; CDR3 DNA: TGTGCCACCAGCAGTACAGTTCCCTCCTTGTTCTTC; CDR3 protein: CATSSTVPSLFF
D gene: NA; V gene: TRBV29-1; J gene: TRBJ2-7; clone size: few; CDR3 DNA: TGCAGCGTTGAAACGGCAGCTACCTACGAGCAGTACTTC; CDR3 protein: CSVETAATYEQYF
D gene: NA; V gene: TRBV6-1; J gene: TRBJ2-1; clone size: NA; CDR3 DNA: TGTGCCAGCAGCAAAGAGGGTAATGAGCAGTTCTTC; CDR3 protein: CASSKEGNEQFF
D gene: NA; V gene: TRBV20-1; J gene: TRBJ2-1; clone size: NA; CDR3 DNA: TGCAGTGCGGAACGACAATACAATGAGCAGTTCTTC; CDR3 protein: CSAERQYNEQFF
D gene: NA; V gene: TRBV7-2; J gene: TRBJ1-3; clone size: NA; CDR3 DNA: TGTGCCAGCAACCCGACGGGACCCTCTGGAAACACCATATATTTT; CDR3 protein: CASNPTGPSGNTIYF
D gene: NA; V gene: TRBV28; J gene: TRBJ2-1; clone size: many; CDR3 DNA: TGTGCCAGCAGCCTCCTAGAGCCCTACAATGAGCAGTTCTTC; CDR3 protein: CASSLLEPYNEQFF
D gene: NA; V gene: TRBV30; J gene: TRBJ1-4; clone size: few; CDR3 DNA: TGTGCCTGGAGTGTAAAGGGGAATGAAAAACTGTTTTTT; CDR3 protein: CAWSVKGNEKLFF
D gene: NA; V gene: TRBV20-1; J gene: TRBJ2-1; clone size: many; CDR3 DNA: TGCAGTGCTAGAGATCACCAGGGAATTGAGCAGTTCTTC; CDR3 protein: CSARDHQGIEQFF
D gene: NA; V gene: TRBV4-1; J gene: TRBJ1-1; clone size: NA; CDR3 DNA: TGCGCCAGCAGCCAAGGGACACTTCGAGGGAACACTGAAGCTTTCTTT; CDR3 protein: CASSQGTLRGNTEAFF
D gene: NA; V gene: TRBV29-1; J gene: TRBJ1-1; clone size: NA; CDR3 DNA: TGCAGCGTTGACGGAGACACTGAAGCTTTCTTT; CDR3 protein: CSVDGDTEAFF
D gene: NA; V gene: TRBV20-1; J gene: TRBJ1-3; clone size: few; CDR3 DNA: TGCAGTGCCCGGCCTCCTTGGAGCAACACCATATATTTT; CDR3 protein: CSARPPWSNTIYF
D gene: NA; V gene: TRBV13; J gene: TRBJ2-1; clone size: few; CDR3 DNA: TGTGCCAGCAGCCCCCGGACCTCCGGCCACAATGAGCAGTTCTTC; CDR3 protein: CASSPRTSGHNEQFF
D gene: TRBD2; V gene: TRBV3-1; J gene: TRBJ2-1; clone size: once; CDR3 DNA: TGTGCCAGCAGCCCCTTCGCGACTAGCGGAGACAATGAGCAGTTCTTC; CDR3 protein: CASSPFATSGDNEQFF
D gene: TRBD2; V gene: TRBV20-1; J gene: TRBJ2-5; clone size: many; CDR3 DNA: TGCAGTGCTATGGGACTAGCGGGAGAAGAGACCCAGTACTTC; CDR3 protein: CSAMGLAGEETQYF
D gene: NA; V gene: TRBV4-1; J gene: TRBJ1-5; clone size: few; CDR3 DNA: TGCGCCAGCAGCCAGGACGGATTAGGCAGCTTTCCCCAGCATTTT; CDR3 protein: CASSQDGLGSFPQHF
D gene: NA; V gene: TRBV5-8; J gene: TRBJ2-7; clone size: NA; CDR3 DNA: TGTGCCAGCACTCCCGGGAGTCCCTACGAGCAGTACTTC; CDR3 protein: CASTPGSPYEQYF
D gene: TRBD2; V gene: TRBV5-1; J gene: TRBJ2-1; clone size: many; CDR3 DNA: TGTGCCAGCAGTTTGGGACTAGCGGGGGGCAATGAGCAGTTCTTC; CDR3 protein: CASSLGLAGGNEQFF
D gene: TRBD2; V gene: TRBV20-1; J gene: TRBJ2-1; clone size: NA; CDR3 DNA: TGCAGTGCGACCCGCCTCGGACTAGCGGGAGGGGGGGAGCAGTTCTTC; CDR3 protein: CSATRLGLAGGGEQFF
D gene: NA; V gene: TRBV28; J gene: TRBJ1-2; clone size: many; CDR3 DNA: TGTGCCAACAGTTTAAGCAGATCTAACTATGGCTACACCTTC; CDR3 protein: CANSLSRSNYGYTF
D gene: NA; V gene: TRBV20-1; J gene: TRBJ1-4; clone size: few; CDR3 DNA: TGCAGTGGAATGAAAGGGGAAAAACTGTTTTTT; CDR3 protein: CSGMKGEKLFF
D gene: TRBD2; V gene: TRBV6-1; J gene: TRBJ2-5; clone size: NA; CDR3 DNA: TGTGCCAGCAGTCCCCTAGCGGGATATCAAGAGACCCAGTACTTC; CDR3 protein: CASSPLAGYQETQYF
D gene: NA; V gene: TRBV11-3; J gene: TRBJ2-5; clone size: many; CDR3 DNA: TGTGCCAGCAGCAAGAGTTCAGGGCCCATATGGTACTTC; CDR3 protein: CASSKSSGPIWYF